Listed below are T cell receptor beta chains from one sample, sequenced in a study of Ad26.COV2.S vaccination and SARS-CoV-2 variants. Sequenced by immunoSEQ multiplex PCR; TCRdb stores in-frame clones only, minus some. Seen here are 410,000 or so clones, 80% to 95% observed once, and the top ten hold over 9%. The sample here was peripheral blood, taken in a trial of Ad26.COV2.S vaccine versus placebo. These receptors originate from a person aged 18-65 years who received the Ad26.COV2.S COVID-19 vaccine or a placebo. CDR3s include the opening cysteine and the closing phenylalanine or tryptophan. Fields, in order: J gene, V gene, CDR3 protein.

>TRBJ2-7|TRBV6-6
CATEALTYEQYF
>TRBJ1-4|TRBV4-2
CASSPGVQGTNEKLFF
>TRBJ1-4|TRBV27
CASSLVGGEKLFF
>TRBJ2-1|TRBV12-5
CASGLYDREQFF
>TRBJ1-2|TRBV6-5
CASRQTLGYGYTF
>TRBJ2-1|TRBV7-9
CAIQIAREANEQFF
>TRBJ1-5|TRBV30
CAWRERYSNQPQHF
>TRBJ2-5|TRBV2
CASSEARKTQYF
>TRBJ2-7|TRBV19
CASSPPGQGVEQYF
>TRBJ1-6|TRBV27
CASTMSGSPLHF
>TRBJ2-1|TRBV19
CASSQGLAGAGEQFF
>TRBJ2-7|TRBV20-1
CSASQAAMTYEQYF
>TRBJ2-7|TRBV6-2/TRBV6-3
CASSYSPYNYEQYF
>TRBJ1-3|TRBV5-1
CASTLTGLSGNTIYF
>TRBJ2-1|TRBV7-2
CASSLAGTSGTYEQFF
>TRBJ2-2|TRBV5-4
CASSPGLAGQGELFF
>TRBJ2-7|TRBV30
CAWSAMHEQYF
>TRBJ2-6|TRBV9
CASSVGLVSGANVLTF
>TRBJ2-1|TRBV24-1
CATSDRDRNEQFF
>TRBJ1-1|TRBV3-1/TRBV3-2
CASSRQGATEAFF
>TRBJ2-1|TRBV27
CASSTLSGRGGEQFF
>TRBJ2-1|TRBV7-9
CASSPHPGLAYNEQFF
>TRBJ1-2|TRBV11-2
CASSSVRGLNYGYTF
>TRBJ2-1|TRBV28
CASSRGTSGRDEQFF
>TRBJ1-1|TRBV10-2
CAARGRTREAFF
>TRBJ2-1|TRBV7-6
CASSLGPSGTSFYNEQFF
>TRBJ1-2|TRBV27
CASSLDRGFNYGYTF
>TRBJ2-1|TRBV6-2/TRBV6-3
CASSYLADYNEQFF
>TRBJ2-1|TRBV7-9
CASSLGPVNEQFF
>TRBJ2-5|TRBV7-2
CASSPNGLAEETQYF
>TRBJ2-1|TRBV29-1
CSVEELGNEQFF
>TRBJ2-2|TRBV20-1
CSASGQDNTGELFF
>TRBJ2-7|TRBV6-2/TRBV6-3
CASSQVGTGHNEQYF